This T cell receptor beta chain was documented in a study of vaccination effects on CD4 cells after COVID-19. The data were produced by immunoSEQ multiplex PCR, yet TCRdb's version contains in-frame clones alone and is incomplete. This sample yields about 79,000 clones, of which about 70% are seen a single time; around 1.5% belongs to the top ten. Before sequencing, viral peptide pools were used by the ViraFEST assay to expand antigen-specific CD4+ T cells. After less than 11 days in culture, the CD4+ T cells were isolated. A note on this clone: Antigen: not known.

V was cut by 0 bases and J by 0 bases, with 10 bases left in between. The CDR3 has 17 residues. Per the germline V gene, CDR1 is KGHDR and CDR2 is SFDVKD. This receptor was taken from a human donor who received a COVID-19 vaccine. This rearrangement joins TRBV24-1 to TRBJ2-2; tentatively, D is TRBD2 (6 bases). Here the sequenced sample was CD4+ T cells from PBMCs cultured with HCoV-229E spike peptides, taken before COVID-19 vaccination. CDR3 loop: CATSDLGRGSNTGELFF. The CDR3 DNA is TGTGCCACCAGTGATTTGGGGCGGGGATCGAACACCGGGGAGCTGTTTTTT.